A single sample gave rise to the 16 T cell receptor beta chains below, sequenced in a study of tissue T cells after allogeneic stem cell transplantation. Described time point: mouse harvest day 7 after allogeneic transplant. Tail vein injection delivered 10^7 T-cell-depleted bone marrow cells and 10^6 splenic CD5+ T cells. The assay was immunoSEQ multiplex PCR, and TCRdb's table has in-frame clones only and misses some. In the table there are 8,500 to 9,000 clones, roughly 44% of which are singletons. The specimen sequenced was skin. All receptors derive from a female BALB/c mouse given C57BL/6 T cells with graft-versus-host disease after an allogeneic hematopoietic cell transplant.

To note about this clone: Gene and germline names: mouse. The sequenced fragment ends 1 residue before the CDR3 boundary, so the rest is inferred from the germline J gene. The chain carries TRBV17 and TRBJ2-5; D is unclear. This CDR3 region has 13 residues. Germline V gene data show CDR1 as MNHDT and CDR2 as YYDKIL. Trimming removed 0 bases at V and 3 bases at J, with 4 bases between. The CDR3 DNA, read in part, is TGTGCTAGCAGTAGAGATTGGCAAGACACCCAGTAC. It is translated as CASSRDWQDTQY. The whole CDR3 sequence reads CASSRDWQDTQYF.

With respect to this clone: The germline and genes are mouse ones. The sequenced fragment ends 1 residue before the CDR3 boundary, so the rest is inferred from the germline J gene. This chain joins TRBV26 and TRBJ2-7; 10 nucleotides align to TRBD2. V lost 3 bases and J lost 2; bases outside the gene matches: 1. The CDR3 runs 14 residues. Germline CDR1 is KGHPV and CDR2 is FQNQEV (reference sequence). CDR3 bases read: TGTGCCAGCAGTCTCACTGGGGGGGCCTATGAACAGTAC. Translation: CASSLTGGAYEQY. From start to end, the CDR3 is CASSLTGGAYEQYF.

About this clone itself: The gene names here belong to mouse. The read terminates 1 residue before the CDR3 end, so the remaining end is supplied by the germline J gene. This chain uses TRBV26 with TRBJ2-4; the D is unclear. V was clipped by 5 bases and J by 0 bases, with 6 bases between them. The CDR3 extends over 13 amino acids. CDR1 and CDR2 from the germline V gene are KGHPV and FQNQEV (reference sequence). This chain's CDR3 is CASSSRSQNTLYF. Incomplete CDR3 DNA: TGTGCCAGCAGTTCTCGGAGTCAAAACACCTTGTAC.

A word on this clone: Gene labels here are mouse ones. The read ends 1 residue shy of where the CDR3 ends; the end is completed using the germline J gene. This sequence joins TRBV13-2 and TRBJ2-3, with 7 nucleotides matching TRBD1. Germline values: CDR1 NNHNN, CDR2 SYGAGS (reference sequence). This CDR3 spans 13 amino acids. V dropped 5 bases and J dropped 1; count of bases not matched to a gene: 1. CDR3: CASGGQGAETLYF. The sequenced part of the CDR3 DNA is TGTGCCAGCGGCGGACAGGGTGCAGAAACGCTGTAT.

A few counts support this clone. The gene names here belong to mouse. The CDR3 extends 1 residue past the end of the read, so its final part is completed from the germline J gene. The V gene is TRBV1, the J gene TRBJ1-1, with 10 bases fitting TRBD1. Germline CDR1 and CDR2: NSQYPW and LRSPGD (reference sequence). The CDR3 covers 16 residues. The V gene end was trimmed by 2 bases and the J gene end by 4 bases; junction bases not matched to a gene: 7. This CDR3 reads CTCSARDRGRGTEVFF. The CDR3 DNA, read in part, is TGCACCTGCAGTGCAAGGGACAGGGGACGGGGCACAGAAGTCTTC.

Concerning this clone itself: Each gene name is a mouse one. The CDR3 DNA, read in part, is TGTGCCAGCAGCTCCTGGGGGAATAACTATGCTGAGCAGTTC. Translating gives CASSSWGNNYAEQF. The complete CDR3 reads CASSSWGNNYAEQFF. V is TRBV3 and J is TRBJ2-1; 7 nucleotides match TRBD2. Sequencing ends 1 residue short of the CDR3 end; the germline J gene provides the rest. The CDR3 sequence is 15 residues long. Germline CDR1 is SNHLY and CDR2 is FYNGKV (reference sequence). Trimming cost V 4 bases and J 0 bases; bases outside gene matches: 3.

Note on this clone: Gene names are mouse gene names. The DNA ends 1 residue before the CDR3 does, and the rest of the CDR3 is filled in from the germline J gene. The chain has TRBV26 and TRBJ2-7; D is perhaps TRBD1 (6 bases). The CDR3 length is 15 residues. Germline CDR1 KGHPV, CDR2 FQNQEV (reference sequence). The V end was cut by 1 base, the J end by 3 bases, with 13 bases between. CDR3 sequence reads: CASSLYRGQIYEQYF. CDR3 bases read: TGTGCCAGCAGTCTGTATAGGGGACAAATCTATGAACAGTAC.

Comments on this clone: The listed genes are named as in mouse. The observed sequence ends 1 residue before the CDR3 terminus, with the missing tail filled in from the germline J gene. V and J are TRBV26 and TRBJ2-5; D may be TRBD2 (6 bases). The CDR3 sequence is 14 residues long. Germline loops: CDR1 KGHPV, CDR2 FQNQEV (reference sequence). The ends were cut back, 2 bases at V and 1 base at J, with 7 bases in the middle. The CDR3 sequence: CASSLRGDQDTQYF. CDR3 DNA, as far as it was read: TGTGCCAGCAGTCTGCGGGGGGACCAAGACACCCAGTAC.

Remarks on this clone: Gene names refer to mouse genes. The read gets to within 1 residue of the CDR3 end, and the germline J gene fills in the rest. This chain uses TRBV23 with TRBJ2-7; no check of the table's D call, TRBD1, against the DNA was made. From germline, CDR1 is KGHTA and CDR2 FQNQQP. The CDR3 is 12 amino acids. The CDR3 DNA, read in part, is TGTGCCAGCAGTGCATCAGGGGTTGAACAGTAC. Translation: CASSASGVEQY. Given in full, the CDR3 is CASSASGVEQYF.

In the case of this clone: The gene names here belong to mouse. The sequenced part of the CDR3 DNA is TGTGCAAGCAGCTTAGATCACAGGGACTCCGACTACACC. It yields the protein CASSLDHRDSDYT. The entire CDR3 is CASSLDHRDSDYTF. This chain joins TRBV16 and TRBJ1-2, with D possibly matching TRBD1 (6 bases). The observed sequence ends 1 residue before the CDR3 terminus, with the missing tail filled in from the germline J gene. Trimming left V 0 bases short and J 3 bases short, with 8 bases between. CDR1 is SGHSA, CDR2 FRNQAP, per germline. The CDR3 runs 14 residues.

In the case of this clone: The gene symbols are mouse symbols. The sequenced CDR3 bases are TGTGCCAGCACCAACAACGAAAGATTATTT. Amino acid sequence: CASTNNERLF. The full CDR3 reads CASTNNERLFF. V is TRBV26 and J is TRBJ1-4; no clear D. The CDR3 extends 1 residue past the end of the read, so its final part is completed from the germline J gene. This CDR3 spans 11 amino acids. V was trimmed by 7 bases and J by 4 bases, leaving 4 bases between them. CDR1 is KGHPV and CDR2 is FQNQEV in the germline V gene (reference sequence).

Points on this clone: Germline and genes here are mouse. The CDR3 reads CASSLGGGGNERLFF. Partial CDR3 DNA: TGTGCCAGCAGTCTGGGGGGGGGCGGCAACGAAAGATTATTT. This chain uses TRBV26 with TRBJ1-4; the D gene is possibly TRBD1 (6 bases). The observed sequence ends 1 residue before the CDR3 terminus, with the missing tail filled in from the germline J gene. The CDR3 is 15 residues long. The V end lost 2 bases, the J end lost 4 bases, and 11 bases lay between the germline ends. Germline CDR1 and CDR2: KGHPV and FQNQEV (reference sequence). The entire variable domain, with the rest obtained from reference TRBV26 and TRBJ1-4, is as follows: NSKVIQTPRYLVKGQGQKAKMRCIPEKGHPVVFWYQQNKNNEFKFLINFQNQEVLQQIDMTEKRFSAECPSNSPCSLEIQSSEAGDSALYLCASSLGGGGNERLFFGHGTKLSVL.

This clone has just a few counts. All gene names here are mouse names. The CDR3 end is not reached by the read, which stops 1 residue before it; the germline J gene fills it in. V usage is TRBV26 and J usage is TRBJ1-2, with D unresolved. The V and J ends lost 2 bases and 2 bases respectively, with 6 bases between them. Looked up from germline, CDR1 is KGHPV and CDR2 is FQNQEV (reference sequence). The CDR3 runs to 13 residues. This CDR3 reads CASSLNGNSDYTF. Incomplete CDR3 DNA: TGTGCCAGCAGTCTGAACGGGAACTCCGACTACACC.

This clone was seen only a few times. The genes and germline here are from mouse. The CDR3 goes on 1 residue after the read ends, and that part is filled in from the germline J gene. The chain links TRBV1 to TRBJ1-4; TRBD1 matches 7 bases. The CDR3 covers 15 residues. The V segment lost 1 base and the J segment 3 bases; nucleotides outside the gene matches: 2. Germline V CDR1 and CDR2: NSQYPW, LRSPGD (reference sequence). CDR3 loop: CTCSAVGTANERLFF. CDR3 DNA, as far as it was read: TGCACCTGCAGTGCAGTTGGGACAGCCAACGAAAGATTATTT.

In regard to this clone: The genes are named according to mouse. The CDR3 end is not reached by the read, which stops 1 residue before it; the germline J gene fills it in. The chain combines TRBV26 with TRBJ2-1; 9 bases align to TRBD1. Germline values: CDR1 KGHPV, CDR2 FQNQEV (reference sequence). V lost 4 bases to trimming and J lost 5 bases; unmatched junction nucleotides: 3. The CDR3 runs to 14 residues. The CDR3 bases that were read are TGTGCCAGCAGTCGCGGGACAGGGAATGCTGAGCAGTTC. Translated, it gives CASSRGTGNAEQF. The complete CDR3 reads CASSRGTGNAEQFF. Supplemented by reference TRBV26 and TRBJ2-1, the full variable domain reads NSKVIQTPRYLVKGQGQKAKMRCIPEKGHPVVFWYQQNKNNEFKFLINFQNQEVLQQIDMTEKRFSAECPSNSPCSLEIQSSEAGDSALYLCASSRGTGNAEQFFGPGTRLTVL.

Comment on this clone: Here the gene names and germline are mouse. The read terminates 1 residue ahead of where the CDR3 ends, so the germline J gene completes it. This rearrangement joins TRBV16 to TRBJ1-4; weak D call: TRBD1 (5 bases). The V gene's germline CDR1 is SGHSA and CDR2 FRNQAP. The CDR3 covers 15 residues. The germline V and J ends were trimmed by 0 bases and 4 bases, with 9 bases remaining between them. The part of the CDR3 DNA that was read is TGTGCAAGCAGCTTAGAGGGGGGGGGCAACGAAAGATTATTT. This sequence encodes CASSLEGGGNERLF. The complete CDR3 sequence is CASSLEGGGNERLFF.